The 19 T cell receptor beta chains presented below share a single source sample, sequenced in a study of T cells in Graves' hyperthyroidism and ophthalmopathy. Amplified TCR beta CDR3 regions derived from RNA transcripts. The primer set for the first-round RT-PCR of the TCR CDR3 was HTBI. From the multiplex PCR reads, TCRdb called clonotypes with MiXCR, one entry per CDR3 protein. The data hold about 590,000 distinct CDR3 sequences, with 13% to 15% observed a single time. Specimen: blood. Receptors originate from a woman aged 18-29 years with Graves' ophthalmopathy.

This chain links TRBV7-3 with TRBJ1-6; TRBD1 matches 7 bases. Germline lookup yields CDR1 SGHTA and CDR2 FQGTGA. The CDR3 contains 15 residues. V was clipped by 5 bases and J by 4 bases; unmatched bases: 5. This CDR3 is CASSERTGYNSPLHF. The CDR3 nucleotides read TGTGCCAGCAGCGAAAGGACAGGATATAATTCACCCCTCCACTTT.

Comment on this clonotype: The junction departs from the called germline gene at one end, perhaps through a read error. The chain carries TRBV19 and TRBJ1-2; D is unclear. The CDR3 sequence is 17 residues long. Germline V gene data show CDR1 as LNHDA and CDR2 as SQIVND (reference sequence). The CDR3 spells CVSSKDRKDGVGRGYTF. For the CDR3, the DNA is TGTGTCAGTAGTAAGGACCGAAAGGACGGGGTCGGGCGGGGCTACACCTTC.

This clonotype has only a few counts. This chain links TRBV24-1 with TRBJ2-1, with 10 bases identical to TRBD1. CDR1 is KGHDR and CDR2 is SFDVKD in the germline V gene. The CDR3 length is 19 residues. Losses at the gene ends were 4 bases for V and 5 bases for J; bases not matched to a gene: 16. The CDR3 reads CATSEFPPGQGRRDNEQFF. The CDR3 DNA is TGTGCCACCAGTGAGTTCCCCCCGGGACAGGGGAGGAGGGACAATGAGCAGTTCTTC.

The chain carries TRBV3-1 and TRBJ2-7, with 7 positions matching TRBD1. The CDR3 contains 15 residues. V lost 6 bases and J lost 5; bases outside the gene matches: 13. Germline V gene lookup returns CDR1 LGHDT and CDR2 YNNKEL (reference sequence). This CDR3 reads CASSPKIDRVHEQYF. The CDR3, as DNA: TGTGCCAGCAGTCCTAAAATAGACAGGGTACACGAGCAGTACTTC.

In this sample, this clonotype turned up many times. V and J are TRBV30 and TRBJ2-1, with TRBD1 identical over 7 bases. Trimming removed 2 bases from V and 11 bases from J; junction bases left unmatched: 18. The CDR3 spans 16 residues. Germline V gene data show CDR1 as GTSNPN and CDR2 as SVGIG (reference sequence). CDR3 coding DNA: TGTGCCTGGAGTAACACTCGGGGATTGACAGGGATGAAGCAGTTCTTC. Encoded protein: CAWSNTRGLTGMKQFF.

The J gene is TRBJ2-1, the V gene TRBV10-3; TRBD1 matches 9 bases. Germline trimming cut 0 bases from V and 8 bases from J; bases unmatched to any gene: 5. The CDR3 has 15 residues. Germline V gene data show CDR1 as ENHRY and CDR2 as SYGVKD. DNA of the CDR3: TGTGCCATCAGTGAGTCAACAGGGGGCAGGGATGAGCAGTTCTTC. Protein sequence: CAISESTGGRDEQFF.

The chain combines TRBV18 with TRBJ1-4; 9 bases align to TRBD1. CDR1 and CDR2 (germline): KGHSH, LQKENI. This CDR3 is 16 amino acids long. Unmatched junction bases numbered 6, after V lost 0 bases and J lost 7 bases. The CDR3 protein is CASSPPGTGRGEKLFF. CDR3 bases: TGTGCCAGCTCACCACCCGGGACAGGGAGGGGTGAAAAACTGTTTTTT.

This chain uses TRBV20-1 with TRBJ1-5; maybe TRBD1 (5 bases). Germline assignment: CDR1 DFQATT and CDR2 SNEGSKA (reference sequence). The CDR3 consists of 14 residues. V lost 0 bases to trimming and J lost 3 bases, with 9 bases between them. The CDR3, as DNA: TGCAGTGCTAGAGATTTCAGGGCCAATCAGCCCCAGCATTTT. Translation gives CSARDFRANQPQHF.

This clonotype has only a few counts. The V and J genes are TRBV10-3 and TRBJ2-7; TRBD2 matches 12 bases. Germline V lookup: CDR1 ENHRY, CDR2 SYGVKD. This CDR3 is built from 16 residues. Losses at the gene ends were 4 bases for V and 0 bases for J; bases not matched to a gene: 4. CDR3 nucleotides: TGTGCCATCAGTGGACTAGCGGGAGCCAACTCCTACGAGCAGTACTTC. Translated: CAISGLAGANSYEQYF.

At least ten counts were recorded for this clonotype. CDR3 coding DNA: TGCAGTGCTAGAGACTCGGCAGGGGGCATCACTGAAGCTTTCTTT. Residues: CSARDSAGGITEAFF. The V gene is TRBV20-1, the J gene TRBJ1-1, with TRBD1 matching 8 bases. Germline V lookup: CDR1 DFQATT, CDR2 SNEGSKA (reference sequence). The length of the CDR3 is 15 residues. With V trimmed by 0 bases and J by 4 bases, 7 bases remained unmatched.

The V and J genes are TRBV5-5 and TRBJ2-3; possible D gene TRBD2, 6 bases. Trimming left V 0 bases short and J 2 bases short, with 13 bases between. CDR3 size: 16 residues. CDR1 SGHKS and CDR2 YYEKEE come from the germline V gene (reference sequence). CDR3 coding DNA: TGTGCCAGCAGCTTGGCCACTTTAGCGGACACAGATACGCAGTATTTT. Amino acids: CASSLATLADTDTQYF.

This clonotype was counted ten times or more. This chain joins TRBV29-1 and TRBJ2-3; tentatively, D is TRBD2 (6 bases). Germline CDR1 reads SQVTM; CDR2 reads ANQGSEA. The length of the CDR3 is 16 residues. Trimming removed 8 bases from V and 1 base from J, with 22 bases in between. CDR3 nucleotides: TGCAGCATCGGCGCCCCAAGGGAGCGGGGCACAGATACGCAGTATTTT. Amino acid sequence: CSIGAPRERGTDTQYF.

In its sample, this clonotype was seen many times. The DNA of the CDR3 is TGTGCCAGCAGCTCCAGTCCGGGGGGGACCCAGTACTTC. It codes for CASSSSPGGTQYF. The J gene is TRBJ2-5, the V gene TRBV7-3; 7 bases fit TRBD2. The junction had 6 bases not matched to a gene; V was cut back by 4 bases and J by 7 bases. The CDR3 covers 13 residues. Germline assignment: CDR1 SGHTA and CDR2 FQGTGA.

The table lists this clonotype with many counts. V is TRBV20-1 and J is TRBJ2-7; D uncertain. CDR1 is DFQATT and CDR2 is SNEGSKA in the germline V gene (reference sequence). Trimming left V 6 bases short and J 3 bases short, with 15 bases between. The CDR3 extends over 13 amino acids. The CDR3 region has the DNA TGCAGTGCCTCCGCCCAGGCGAGCTACGAGCAGTACTTC. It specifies CSASAQASYEQYF.

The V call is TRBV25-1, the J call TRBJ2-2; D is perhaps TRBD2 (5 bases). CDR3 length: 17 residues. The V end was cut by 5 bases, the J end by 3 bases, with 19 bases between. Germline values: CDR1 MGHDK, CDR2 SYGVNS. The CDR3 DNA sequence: TGTGCCAGCAGTACCCACCAAGGGAGCAGAGACACCGGGGAGCTGTTTTTT. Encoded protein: CASSTHQGSRDTGELFF. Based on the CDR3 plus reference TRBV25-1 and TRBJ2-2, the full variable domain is EADIYQTPRYLVIGTGKKITLECSQTMGHDKMYWYQQDPGMELHLIHYSYGVNSTEKGDLSSESTVSRIRTEHFPLTLESARPSHTSQYLCASSTHQGSRDTGELFFGEGSRLTVL.

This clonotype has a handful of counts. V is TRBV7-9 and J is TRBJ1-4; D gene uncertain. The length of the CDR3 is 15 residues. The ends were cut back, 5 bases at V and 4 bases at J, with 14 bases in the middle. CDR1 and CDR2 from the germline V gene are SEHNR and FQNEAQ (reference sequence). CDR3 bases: TGTGCCAGCAGCGGCCGTCCAACGGGTAATGAAAAACTGTTTTTT. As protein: CASSGRPTGNEKLFF.

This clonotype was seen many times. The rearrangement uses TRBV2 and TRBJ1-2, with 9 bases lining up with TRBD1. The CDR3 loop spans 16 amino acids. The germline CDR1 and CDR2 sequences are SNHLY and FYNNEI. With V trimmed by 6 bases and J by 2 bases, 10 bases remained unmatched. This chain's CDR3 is CASSRTGTGYNYGYTF. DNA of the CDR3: TGTGCCAGCAGCCGCACCGGGACAGGGTACAACTATGGCTACACCTTC.

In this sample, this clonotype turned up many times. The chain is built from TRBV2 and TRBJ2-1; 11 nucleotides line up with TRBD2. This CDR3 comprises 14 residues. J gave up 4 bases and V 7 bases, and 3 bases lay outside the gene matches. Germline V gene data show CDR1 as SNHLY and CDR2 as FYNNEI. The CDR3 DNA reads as TGTGCCAGCAAGAGACTAGCGGGGTACAATGAGCAGTTCTTC. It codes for CASKRLAGYNEQFF.

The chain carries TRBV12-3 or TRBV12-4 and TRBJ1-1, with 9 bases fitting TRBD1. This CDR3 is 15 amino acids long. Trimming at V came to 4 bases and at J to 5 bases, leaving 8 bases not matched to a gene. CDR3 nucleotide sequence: TGTGCCAGCAGTTCGCCGGACAGGGGAGGAACTGAAGCTTTCTTT. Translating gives CASSSPDRGGTEAFF.